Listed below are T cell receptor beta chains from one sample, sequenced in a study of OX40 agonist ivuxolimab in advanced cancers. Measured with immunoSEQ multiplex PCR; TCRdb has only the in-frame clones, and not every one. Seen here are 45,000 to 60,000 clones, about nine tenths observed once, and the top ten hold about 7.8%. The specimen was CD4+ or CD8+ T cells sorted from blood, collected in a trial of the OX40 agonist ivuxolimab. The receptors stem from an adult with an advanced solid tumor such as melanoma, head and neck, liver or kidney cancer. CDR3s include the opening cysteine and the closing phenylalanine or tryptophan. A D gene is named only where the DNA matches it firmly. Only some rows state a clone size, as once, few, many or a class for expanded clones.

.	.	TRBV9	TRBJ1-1	CASSSRVWDTEAFF	TGTGCCAGCAGCTCCAGGGTTTGGGACACTGAAGCTTTCTTT
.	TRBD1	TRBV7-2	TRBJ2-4	CASSRTGGAAENIQYF	TGTGCCAGCAGCCGAACAGGGGGCGCCGCGGAAAACATTCAGTACTTC
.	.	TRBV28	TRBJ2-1	CASSSRQVLGNEQFF	TGTGCCAGCAGTTCGCGACAGGTTTTGGGTAATGAGCAGTTCTTC
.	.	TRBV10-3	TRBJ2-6	CAISESGRGSSGANVLTF	TGTGCCATCAGTGAGTCGGGCAGGGGAAGCTCTGGGGCCAACGTCCTGACTTTC
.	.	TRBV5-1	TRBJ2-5	CASSSIRGETQYF	TGCGCCAGCAGCTCCATCCGGGGGGAGACCCAGTACTTC
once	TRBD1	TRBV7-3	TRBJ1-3	CASSLTGTGPSGNTIYF	TGTGCCAGCAGCTTAACCGGGACAGGGCCATCTGGAAACACCATATATTTT
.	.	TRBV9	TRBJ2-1	CASSVGPSLGQFF	TGTGCCAGCAGCGTAGGCCCGTCGTTGGGGCAGTTCTTC
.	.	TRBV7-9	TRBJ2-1	CASSSTSYHEQFF	TGTGCCAGCAGCTCCACTAGTTACCATGAGCAGTTCTTC
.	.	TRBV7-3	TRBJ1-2	CASSPDANYGYTF	TGTGCCAGCAGTCCCGATGCGAACTATGGCTACACCTTC
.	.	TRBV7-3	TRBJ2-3	CASSADRTRTDTQYF	TGTGCCAGCAGCGCTGACAGGACCCGCACAGATACGCAGTATTTT
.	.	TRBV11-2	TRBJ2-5	CASSPRVFQETQYF	TGTGCCAGCAGCCCCAGGGTCTTCCAAGAGACCCAGTACTTC
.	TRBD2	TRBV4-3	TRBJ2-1	CASSPKGTSGPNEQFF	TGCGCCAGCAGCCCGAAAGGGACTAGCGGGCCAAATGAGCAGTTCTTC
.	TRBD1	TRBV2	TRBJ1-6	CASSVEGAQLESLHF	TGTGCCAGCAGTGTAGAGGGGGCTCAATTAGAATCCCTCCACTTT
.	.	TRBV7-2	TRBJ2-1	CASSPGDYNEQFF	TGTGCCAGCAGCCCAGGGGACTACAATGAGCAGTTCTTC
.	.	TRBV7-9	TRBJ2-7	CASSLFAGNEQYF	TGTGCCAGCAGCTTGTTTGCAGGGAACGAGCAGTACTTC
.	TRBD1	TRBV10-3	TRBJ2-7	CAISRTPGQGSKEQYF	TGTGCCATCAGTAGAACCCCGGGACAGGGGTCGAAAGAGCAGTACTTC
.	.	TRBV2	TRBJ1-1	CASMTEGGTEAFF	TGTGCCAGCATGACAGAGGGAGGTACTGAAGCTTTCTTT
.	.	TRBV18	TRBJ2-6	CASSPSGANVLTF	TGTGCCAGCTCACCTTCTGGGGCCAACGTCCTGACTTTC
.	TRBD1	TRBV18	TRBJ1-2	CASSHPGQNYGYTF	TGTGCCAGCTCACACCCGGGACAGAACTATGGCTACACCTTC
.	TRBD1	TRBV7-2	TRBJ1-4	CASSGPRGQGRVKLFF	TGTGCCAGCAGCGGGCCGCGGGGACAGGGAAGGGTAAAACTGTTTTTT
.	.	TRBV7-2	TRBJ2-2	CASSLELATAGELFF	TGTGCCAGCAGCTTAGAGCTGGCTACGGCCGGGGAGCTGTTTTTT
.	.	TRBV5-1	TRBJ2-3	CASSAWGSSPDQGQYF	TGCGCCAGCAGCGCCTGGGGGTCTTCTCCCGATCAAGGGCAGTATTTT
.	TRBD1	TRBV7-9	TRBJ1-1	CASSRQGGTEAFF	TGTGCCAGCAGTCGTCAGGGGGGCACTGAAGCTTTCTTT
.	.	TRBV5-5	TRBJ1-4	CASSLGGTEKLFF	TGTGCCAGCAGCTTGGGGGGGACTGAAAAACTGTTTTTT
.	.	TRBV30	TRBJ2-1	CAWSVRGPHNEQFF	TGTGCCTGGAGTGTACGGGGACCCCACAATGAGCAGTTCTTC
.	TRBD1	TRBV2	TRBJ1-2	CASSNGRRDRGQGYTF	TGTGCCAGCAGTAATGGTCGCCGGGACAGGGGGCAAGGCTACACCTTC
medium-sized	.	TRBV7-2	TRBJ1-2	CASSPNPQTGMGGYTF	TGTGCCAGCAGCCCTAACCCCCAAACAGGGATGGGTGGCTACACCTTC
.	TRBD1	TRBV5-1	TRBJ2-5	CASSFQGAQETQYF	TGCGCCAGCAGCTTCCAGGGGGCCCAAGAGACCCAGTACTTC
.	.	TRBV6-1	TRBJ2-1	CASSEISGVYNEQFF	TGTGCCAGCAGTGAAATAAGCGGAGTCTACAATGAGCAGTTCTTC
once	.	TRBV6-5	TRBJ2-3	CASSYSQTSSRAQYF	TGTGCCAGCAGTTACTCTCAGACTTCCTCCAGGGCGCAGTATTTT
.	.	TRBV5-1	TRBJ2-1	CASSLVRGRAPYNEQFF	TGCGCCAGCAGCTTGGTGCGGGGACGTGCCCCCTACAATGAGCAGTTCTTC
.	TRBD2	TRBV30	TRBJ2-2	CAWSYRTSGRVIAGELFF	TGTGCCTGGAGTTACCGGACTAGCGGGAGGGTTATTGCCGGGGAGCTGTTTTTT